These 5 T cell receptor beta chains were all obtained from the same sample, sequenced in a study of blood T cell repertoires in COVID-19. TCRdb's copy holds only in-frame clones and misses some; the assay was immunoSEQ multiplex PCR. The sample lists fewer than 250,000 clones; 88% were seen once. Sample: peripheral blood. The receptors originated from a man in his sixties or seventies with acute or convalescent COVID-19.

CDR3 region: CASGGQGGEKLFF. The CDR3 region has the DNA TGTGCCAGCGGGGGACAGGGTGGTGAAAAACTGTTTTTT. The chain uses TRBV6-5 and TRBJ1-4; 9 nucleotides match TRBD1. The CDR3 is 13 amino acids. Germline CDR1 is MNHEY and CDR2 is SVGAGI. Germline trimming cut 8 bases from V and 7 bases from J; bases unmatched to any gene: 5.

V usage is TRBV29-1 and J usage is TRBJ1-2, with D hard to call. Germline V gene lookup returns CDR1 SQVTM and CDR2 ANQGSEA. The CDR3 sequence is 14 residues long. Trimming removed 0 bases at V and 7 bases at J, with 15 bases between. The CDR3 is CSVEEGPVARGYTF. The CDR3, as DNA: TGCAGCGTTGAAGAGGGCCCGGTCGCTCGTGGCTACACCTTC.

This chain joins TRBV4-1 and TRBJ2-4; 7 positions agree with TRBD1. CDR3 length equals 14 residues. Germline values: CDR1 MGHRA, CDR2 YSYEKL. J lost 11 bases, V lost 0 bases, and 7 bases had no gene match. Written as DNA, the CDR3 is TGCGCCAGCAGCCAAGATAGGAATCAGGGGGTTCAGTACTTC. As protein: CASSQDRNQGVQYF.

The V and J genes are TRBV5-1 and TRBJ1-3; D unresolved. Trimming removed 4 bases from V and 3 bases from J, with 11 bases in between. Germline CDR1 reads SGHRS; CDR2 reads YFSETQ. This CDR3 comprises 14 residues. This chain's CDR3 is CASSTTGNGNTIYF. As DNA, the CDR3 is TGCGCCAGCAGCACAACGGGGAATGGAAACACCATATATTTT.

The chain links TRBV14 to TRBJ2-5; tentative D call: TRBD2 (5 bases). The CDR3 is 15 amino acids. V dropped 0 bases and J dropped 7 bases, with 15 bases sitting between them. Germline CDR1 is SGHDN and CDR2 is FVKESK. The DNA of the CDR3 is TGTGCCAGCAGCCAAGATTATGGCGGGTGGGGGACCCAGTACTTC. This sequence encodes CASSQDYGGWGTQYF. Full variable domain (outside the CDR3, taken from reference TRBV14 and TRBJ2-5): EAGVTQFPSHSVIEKGQTVTLRCDPISGHDNLYWYRRVMGKEIKFLLHFVKESKQDESGMPNNRFLAERTGGTYSTLKVQPAELEDSGVYFCASSQDYGGWGTQYFGPGTRLLVL.